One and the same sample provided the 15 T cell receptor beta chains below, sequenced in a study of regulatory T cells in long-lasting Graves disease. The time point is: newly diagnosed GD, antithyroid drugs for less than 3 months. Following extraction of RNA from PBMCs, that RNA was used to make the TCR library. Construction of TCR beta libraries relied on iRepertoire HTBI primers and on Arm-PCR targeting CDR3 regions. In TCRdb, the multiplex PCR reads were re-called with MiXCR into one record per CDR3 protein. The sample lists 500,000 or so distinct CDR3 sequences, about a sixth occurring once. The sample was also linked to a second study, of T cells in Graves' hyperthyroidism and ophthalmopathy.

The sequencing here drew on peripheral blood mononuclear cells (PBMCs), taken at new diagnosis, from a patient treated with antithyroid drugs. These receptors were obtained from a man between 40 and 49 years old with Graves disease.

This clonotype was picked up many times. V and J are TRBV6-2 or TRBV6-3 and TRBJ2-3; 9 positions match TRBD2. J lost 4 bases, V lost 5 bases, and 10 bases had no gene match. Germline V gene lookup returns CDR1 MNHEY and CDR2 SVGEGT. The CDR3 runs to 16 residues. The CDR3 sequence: CASSERAGGGADTQYF. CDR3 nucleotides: TGTGCCAGCAGTGAAAGAGCGGGAGGAGGGGCAGATACGCAGTATTTT.

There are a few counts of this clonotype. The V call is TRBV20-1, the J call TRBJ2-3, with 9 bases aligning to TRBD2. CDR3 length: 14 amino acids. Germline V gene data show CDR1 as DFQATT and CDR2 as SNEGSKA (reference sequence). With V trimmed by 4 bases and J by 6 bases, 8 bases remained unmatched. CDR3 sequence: CSANSGSGLDTQYF. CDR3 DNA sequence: TGCAGTGCTAATAGCGGGAGTGGTCTCGATACGCAGTATTTT.

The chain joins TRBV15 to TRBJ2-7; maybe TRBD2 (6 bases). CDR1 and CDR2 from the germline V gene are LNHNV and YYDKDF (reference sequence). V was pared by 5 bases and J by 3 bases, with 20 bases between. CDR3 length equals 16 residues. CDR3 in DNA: TGTGCCACCAGCGGGGGTCTTGGCGGGGTTATCTACGAGCAGTACTTC. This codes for CATSGGLGGVIYEQYF.

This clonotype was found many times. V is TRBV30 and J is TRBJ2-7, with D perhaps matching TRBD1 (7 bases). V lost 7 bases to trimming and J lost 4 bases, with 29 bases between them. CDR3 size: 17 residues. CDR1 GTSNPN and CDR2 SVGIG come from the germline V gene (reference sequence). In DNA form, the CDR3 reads TGTGCCTCTCACCGGACAGGCGGGATGCGTGGGGGTTACGAGCAGTACTTC. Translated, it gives CASHRTGGMRGGYEQYF.

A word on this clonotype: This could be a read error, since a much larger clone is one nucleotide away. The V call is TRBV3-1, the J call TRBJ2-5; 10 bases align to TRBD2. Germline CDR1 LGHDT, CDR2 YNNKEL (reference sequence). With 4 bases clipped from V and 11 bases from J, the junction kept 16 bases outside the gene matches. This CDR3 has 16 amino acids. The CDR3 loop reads CASSPAGLAGDNEQYF. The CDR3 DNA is TGTGCCAGCAGCCCGGCGGGTCTAGCGGGAGACAATGAGCAGTACTTC.

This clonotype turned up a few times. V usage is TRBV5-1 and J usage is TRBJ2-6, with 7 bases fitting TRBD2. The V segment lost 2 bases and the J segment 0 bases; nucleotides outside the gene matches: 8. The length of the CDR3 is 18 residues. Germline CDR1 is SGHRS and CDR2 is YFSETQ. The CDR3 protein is CASSFFISGASGANVLTF. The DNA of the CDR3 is TGCGCCAGCAGCTTTTTCATCAGCGGGGCCTCTGGGGCCAACGTCCTGACTTTC.

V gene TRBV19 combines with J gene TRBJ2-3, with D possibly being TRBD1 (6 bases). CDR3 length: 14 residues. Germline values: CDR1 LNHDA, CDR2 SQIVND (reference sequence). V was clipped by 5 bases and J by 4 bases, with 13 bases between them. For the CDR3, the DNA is TGTGCCAGTAGTCTTAGGACAGAGGCAGATACGCAGTATTTT. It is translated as CASSLRTEADTQYF.

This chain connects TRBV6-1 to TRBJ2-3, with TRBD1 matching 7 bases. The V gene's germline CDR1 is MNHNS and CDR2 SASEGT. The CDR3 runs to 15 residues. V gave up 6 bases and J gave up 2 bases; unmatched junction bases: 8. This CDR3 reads CASSPGQMYTDTQYF. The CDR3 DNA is TGTGCCAGCAGCCCGGGACAGATGTACACAGATACGCAGTATTTT.

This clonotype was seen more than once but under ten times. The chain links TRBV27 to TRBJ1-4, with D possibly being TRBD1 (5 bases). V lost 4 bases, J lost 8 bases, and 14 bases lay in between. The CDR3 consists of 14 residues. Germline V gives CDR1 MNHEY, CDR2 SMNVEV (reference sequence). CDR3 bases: TGTGCCAGCAGTTCGAGGGACCGGGGGGAAAAACTGTTTTTT. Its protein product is CASSSRDRGEKLFF.

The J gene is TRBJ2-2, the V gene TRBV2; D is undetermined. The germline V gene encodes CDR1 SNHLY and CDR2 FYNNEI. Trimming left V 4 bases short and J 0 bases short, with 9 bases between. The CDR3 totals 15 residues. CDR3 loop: CASSARRTNTGELFF. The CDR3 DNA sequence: TGTGCCAGCAGTGCCAGGCGAACGAACACCGGGGAGCTGTTTTTT.

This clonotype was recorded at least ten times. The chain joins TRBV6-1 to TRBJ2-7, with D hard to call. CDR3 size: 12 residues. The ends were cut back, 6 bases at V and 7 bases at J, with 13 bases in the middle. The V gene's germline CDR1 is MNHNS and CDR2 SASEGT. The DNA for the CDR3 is TGTGCCAGCAGAGGCTGGGTATCTGAGCAGTACTTC. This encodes CASRGWVSEQYF.

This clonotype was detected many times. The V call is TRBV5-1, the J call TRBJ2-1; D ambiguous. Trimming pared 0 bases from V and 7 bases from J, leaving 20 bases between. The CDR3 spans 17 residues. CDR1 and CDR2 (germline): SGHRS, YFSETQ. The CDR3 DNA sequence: TGCGCCAGCAGCTTGGGTGCCCAGGTCCGGTTATTGAATGAGCAGTTCTTC. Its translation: CASSLGAQVRLLNEQFF.

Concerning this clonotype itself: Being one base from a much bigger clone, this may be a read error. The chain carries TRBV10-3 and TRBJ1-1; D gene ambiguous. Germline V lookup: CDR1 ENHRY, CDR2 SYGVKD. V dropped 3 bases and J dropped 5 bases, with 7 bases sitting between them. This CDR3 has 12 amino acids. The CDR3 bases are TGTGCCATCAGTGACTGGACGACTGAAGCTTTCTTT. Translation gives CAISDWTTEAFF.

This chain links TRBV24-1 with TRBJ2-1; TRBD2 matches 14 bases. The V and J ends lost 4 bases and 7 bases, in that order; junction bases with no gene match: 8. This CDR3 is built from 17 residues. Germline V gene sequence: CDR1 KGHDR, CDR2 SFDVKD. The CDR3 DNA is TGTGCCACCAGTGACCCCGGGACTAGCGGGAGAAATAATGAGCAGTTCTTC. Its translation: CATSDPGTSGRNNEQFF.

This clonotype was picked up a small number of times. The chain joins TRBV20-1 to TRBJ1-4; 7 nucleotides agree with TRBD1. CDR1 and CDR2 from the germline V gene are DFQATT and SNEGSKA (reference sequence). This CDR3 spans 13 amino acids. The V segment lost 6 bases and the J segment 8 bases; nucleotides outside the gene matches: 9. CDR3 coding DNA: TGCAGTGCGAGGGACAGTCGGGACGAAAAACTGTTTTTT. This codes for CSARDSRDEKLFF.